The 15 T cell receptor beta chains below come from one sample, sequenced in a study of CD4 and CD8 cells across lung adenocarcinoma regions. From the PCR reads, TCRdb called clonotypes with MiXCR, one entry per CDR3 protein. This table holds a few thousand distinct CDR3 sequences, 50% to 70% found once. Input material: CD4+ T cells from the margin of a lung tumor. The receptors were gathered from a female donor with lung adenocarcinoma. The CD4 and CD8 labels of this study may be unreliable.

The chain carries TRBV27 and TRBJ1-2; D gene ambiguous. Germline V lookup: CDR1 MNHEY, CDR2 SMNVEV (reference sequence). The CDR3 covers 15 residues. Trimming shortened V by 5 bases and J by 6 bases, and 19 bases separated the two germline ends. CDR3 sequence: CASSVRLGLWDGYTF. DNA of the CDR3: TGTGCCAGCAGTGTGAGGTTGGGGTTGTGGGATGGCTACACCTTC.

This clonotype was seen a few times. This sequence joins TRBV28 and TRBJ2-5; 11 bases line up with TRBD1. The CDR3 loop spans 16 amino acids. V lost 4 bases and J lost 7; bases outside the gene matches: 11. Germline CDR1 and CDR2: MDHEN and SYDVKM. CDR3 bases: TGTGCCAGCAGTTCACCTCTGGACAGGGGGCTTGTGACCCAGTACTTC. Protein product: CASSSPLDRGLVTQYF.

The V call is TRBV9, the J call TRBJ2-1; no firm D call. The DNA end lines up better with TRBJ2-5; the J call may be wrong. The CDR3 loop spans 12 amino acids. CDR1 SGDLS and CDR2 YYNGEE come from the germline V gene. The CDR3 coding sequence is TGTGCCAGCAGCGTAGTAAGGGAGACCCAGTACTTC. Translation gives CASSVVRETQYF.

To note about this clonotype: An end of the junction does not agree with germline; a read error may underlie this. The V gene is TRBV6-1, the J gene TRBJ2-5, with TRBD2 matching 16 bases. This CDR3 has 17 residues. Germline V gene data show CDR1 as MNHNS and CDR2 as SASEGT. The CDR3 loop is CASSKPGLAGGVNTLYF. In DNA form, the CDR3 reads TGTGCCAGCAGTAAACCGGGACTAGCGGGAGGGGTCAACACCCTGTACTTC.

The V gene is TRBV6-1, the J gene TRBJ2-1; D is perhaps TRBD2 (7 bases). The J call may be in error: the DNA end matches TRBJ2-7 better. Germline-derived CDR1 and CDR2 are MNHNS and SASEGT. This CDR3 has 15 residues. DNA for the CDR3: TGTGCCAGCAGCCGAGGGGGGGACTCGAGCTACGAGCAGTACTTC. Residues: CASSRGGDSSYEQYF.

Comments on this clonotype: The junction differs from germline at one of its ends, possibly a read error. The chain recombines TRBV6-1 with TRBJ2-3; D assignment may be TRBD1 or TRBD2 (6 bases each). Gene TRBJ2-5 matches the end of the DNA better, so the J call may be wrong. This CDR3 has 14 residues. Per the germline V gene, CDR1 is MNHNS and CDR2 is SASEGT. The CDR3 nucleotides are TGTGCGGGGCTCGGGGGCCGTGACCAAGATACCCAGTACTTC. This sequence encodes CAGLGGRDQDTQYF.

With respect to this clonotype: A junction boundary mismatches the germline segment, possibly from a read error. The V and J genes are TRBV6-5 and TRBJ2-4, with D perhaps TRBD1 or TRBD2 (7 bases each). The CDR3 sequence is 16 residues long. In germline, CDR1 is MNHEY, CDR2 SVGAGI. CDR3 in DNA: TGTGCGAGCAGCTCCTCAGGGGGGGGGGCCAAAAATATTCAGTATTTC. This codes for CASSSSGGGAKNIQYF.

V is TRBV15 and J is TRBJ2-5; TRBD2 agrees at 11 bases. The germline CDR1 and CDR2 sequences are LNHNV and YYDKDF (reference sequence). The CDR3 consists of 14 residues. With 6 bases clipped from V and 11 bases from J, the junction kept 11 bases outside the gene matches. Here the CDR3 reads CATRGTSGDNEQYF. DNA for the CDR3: TGTGCCACCAGGGGGACTAGCGGAGACAATGAGCAGTACTTC.

This clonotype is medium-sized. The V call is TRBV28, the J call TRBJ2-5, with D maybe TRBD1 (6 bases). The CDR3 is made up of 14 amino acids. Germline V CDR1 and CDR2: MDHEN, SYDVKM. Trimming removed 4 bases from V and 1 base from J, with 10 bases in between. CDR3 region: CASSSGQSQETQYF. CDR3 coding DNA: TGTGCCAGCAGTTCCGGACAGTCCCAAGAGACCCAGTACTTC.

This clonotype was counted once. The germline gene is not matched at one end of the junction; a read error may be the cause. The chain carries TRBV7-7 and TRBJ2-1, with unresolved D. The CDR3 is made up of 13 amino acids. Per germline, CDR1 SSHAT and CDR2 FNYEAQ (reference sequence). This chain's CDR3 is CASSSYTDDEQFF. CDR3 coding DNA: TGTGCTAGCAGCTCGTATACCGACGATGAGCAGTTCTTC.

V is TRBV10-1 and J is TRBJ2-1; possibly TRBD1 for D (6 bases). The CDR3 sequence is 12 residues long. Germline lookup yields CDR1 WNHNN and CDR2 SYGVQD (reference sequence). Trimming pared 6 bases from V and 9 bases from J, leaving 12 bases between. The CDR3 sequence is CASRGASGEQFF. The CDR3 coding sequence is TGCGCCAGCAGGGGGGCCAGCGGTGAGCAGTTCTTC.

By share of the sample, this clonotype is medium-sized. The chain uses TRBV6-5 and TRBJ2-7, with a weak D call TRBD2 (5 bases). CDR1 and CDR2 (germline): MNHEY, SVGAGI. The V and J ends lost 4 bases and 0 bases respectively, with 10 bases between them. The CDR3 runs to 14 residues. Here the CDR3 DNA reads TGTGCCAGCAGTTTCAGGAGGAGCTCCTACGAGCAGTACTTC. Translation gives CASSFRRSSYEQYF.

Within the sample, this clonotype is large. The chain recombines TRBV6-1 with TRBJ1-2; D is undetermined. In germline, CDR1 is MNHNS, CDR2 SASEGT. V dropped 2 bases and J dropped 6 bases, with 7 bases sitting between them. The CDR3 has 12 residues. The DNA of the CDR3 is TGTGCCAGCAGTGAACGGGGTCATGGCTACACCTTC. Its translation is CASSERGHGYTF.

In its sample, this clonotype ranks as medium-sized. The J gene is TRBJ2-2, the V gene TRBV5-6; D unclear. The V end lost 2 bases, the J end lost 1 base, and 9 bases lay between the germline ends. Germline CDR1 SGHDT, CDR2 YYEEEE. The CDR3 totals 15 residues. CDR3 loop: CASSFLLRNTGELFF. CDR3 coding DNA: TGTGCCAGCAGCTTCTTGCTACGGAACACCGGGGAGCTGTTTTTT.

This clonotype ranks as medium-sized. The chain uses TRBV27 and TRBJ1-4; TRBD1 matches 7 bases. The J segment lost 5 bases and the V segment lost 3 bases, leaving 6 bases of the junction unmatched. CDR1 and CDR2 (germline): MNHEY, SMNVEV (reference sequence). The CDR3 is 15 amino acids. The CDR3 DNA reads as TGTGCCAGCAGTTTTAGTCAGGGGGGGAATGAAAAACTGTTTTTT. Translation: CASSFSQGGNEKLFF.